This T cell receptor (beta chain) was captured in a study of CD8 T cells in Susac syndrome. Study results and caveats: The study admitted that it had a relatively small number of individuals in its TCR sequencing and HLA analysis.

Reverse transcription of roughly 0.5 to 1 ug RNA was performed with random hexamers. immunoSEQ multiplex PCR amplified TCR beta CDR3 across 54 Vbeta, 13 Jbeta. TCRdb re-called the immunoSEQ multiplex PCR reads with MiXCR, one entry per CDR3 protein. The table has 200,000 or so distinct CDR3 sequences, roughly 92% seen once. TEMRA cells were FACS-enriched and CD8+ and CD4+ T cells negatively isolated. Turning to this clonotype: The antigen is unknown.

Per germline, CDR1 DFQATT and CDR2 SNEGSKA (reference sequence). The V end lost 3 bases, the J end lost 6 bases, and 8 bases lay between the germline ends. The CDR3 extends over 11 amino acids. The V and J genes are TRBV20-1 and TRBJ1-2; D remains unclear. Sequencing was done on a sample of CD8+ T cells from PBMCs. The sequence was obtained from a human donor with multiple sclerosis. CDR3 loop: CSASQGDGYTF. The CDR3 DNA sequence: TGCAGTGCTAGCCAAGGAGATGGCTACACCTTC.